This TCR beta chain was sequenced for a study of shared clonotypes between healthy human individuals (dated by TCRdb to about 2020). Looking at the study overall: Two women and a few men aged 18 to 49 years were included in the cohort. Per donor, three plates each were used for CD4 naive and CD4 memory, two for CD8 naive, and one for CD8 memory. The study deeply sequenced blood TCR repertoires of several healthy adults to estimate repertoire size and the extent of clonotype sharing between individuals. Libraries were prepared and TCR repertoires were sequenced by different laboratories using diverse techniques, in order to increase sequencing depth and limit assay-specific biases. Each donor's leukapheresis produced roughly between about 0.9 and 9.5 billion PBMCs. Here is what the overall study found, with its caveats: Higher generation probabilities were observed for clonotypes shared by all four sorted-subset donors than for non-shared clonotypes. When several donors were compared, the shared fraction of clonotypes was about 5% for naive CD4, approximately 3.5% for naive CD8, 2.3% for memory CD4, and roughly 0.4% for memory CD8. Incomplete sequencing was indicated by rarefaction of sorted-subset datasets, despite the large sequencing depth. Because the study included a small number of donors, the genetic and exposure-history diversity represented was limited. Larger estimated clonotype richness was generally found for naive subsets than for memory subsets. Based on pairwise subsampling, the degree of clonotype sharing among donors was expected to be affected by sequencing depth. Only blood was sampled, and tissue TCR repertoires likely differ from those in blood.

V and J lose 10 bases and 4 bases, and a span of 16 bases separates them. CDR1 is given as LNHDA and CDR2 as SQIVND, both from the germline V gene (reference sequence). The CDR3 covers 13 residues, taking in both the cysteine and the phenylalanine. Just CDR3 DNA is preserved here, 39 bases in frame from base 1. This clone was counted only a few times. Its binding antigen is unknown. Base qualities were left out, and no much larger clone turns up one base away. CD8 naive samples were obtained by positive selection for CCR7 among CD45RO-negative cells, yielding a CD45RA+CCR7+ population from which TemRA cells were excluded. The donors were healthy, HIV-negative adults who had no recently reported acute infections or vaccinations. Only Caucasian adults living in Nashville, Tennessee, USA were represented among the donors. Blood was obtained by leukapheresis, after which PBMCs were separated by Ficoll-Histopaque density gradient centrifugation and cryopreserved in liquid nitrogen vapor phase. Analytical flow cytometry was used to check the purity and quantity of each magnetically sorted T cell population. From each sorted fraction, genomic DNA was isolated and quantified by UV absorbance on a Nanodrop 2000c.

TCR CDR3 regions were amplified from genomic DNA by multiplex PCR using the deep immunoSEQ assay. For each cell subset, the extracted genomic DNA was distributed evenly across all wells of several immunoSEQ 96-well plates, and each plate served as one replicate. For sorted subsets, roughly 200 ng of genomic DNA, equivalent to around 29,000 T cell genomes, went into each replicate PCR. The purified libraries were quantified using a Qubit 3.0 fluorometer, sized with a Bioanalyzer 2100, and then quantified again using the KAPA Library Quantification kit. Each immunoSEQ 96-well plate was sequenced on its own single-read 150-cycle Illumina NextSeq 550 flow cell. As for the original processing: Because the immunoSEQ output held only junctional sequences and lacked quality scores, the filtering could not match the filtering applied to full-length reads. Sequences were annotated with PyIR, a Python wrapper for IgBLAST v1.9, using IMGT germline references to assign V/J genes and CDR3. Reads were filtered out if the reads had weak V/J assignments (E-value above 1e-6), no CDR3, stop codons, out-of-frame junctions, or ambiguous translated residues. V3J clonotypes were defined by identical inferred V gene, J gene, and CDR3 amino acid sequence. The percentage overlap between two repertoires was calculated by dividing the number of shared unique clonotypes by the size of the smaller repertoire. Repertoire richness was assessed with RTK rarefaction, the Chao1 estimator, and Recon v2.1 estimates of unobserved clonotypes. OLGA was used to compute generation probabilities for all TCRbeta clonotypes that the gDNA method yielded from a handful of donors. The table was pulled from immuneACCESS by TCRdb, which kept in-frame rearrangements only. Such tables lose some clones; where checked, under half of the loss comes from unresolved V genes, and the rest has no known cause. V, J and clone size were drawn from that table, and D and trimming were deduced from the DNA. The sample table contains about 750,000 clones; only one count was recorded for about 91% of them. Of the sample, 20% to 30% falls within the top ten clones.

The chain joins TRBV19 to TRBJ1-1; the best D guess is TRBD1, with 5 bases matching. Sequenced material: naive CD8+ T cells sorted from blood. Interpreted using the paper, the cell subset or site label stands for: CD45RA+CCR7+. The clonotype originates from a man aged 30 to 39 in good health. In nucleotides, the sequence is TGTGCCACCGAAGGGGTCGGGGTCACTGAAGCTTTCTTT. This is translated as CATEGVGVTEAFF.